One sample yielded the 4 T cell receptor beta chains listed below, sequenced in a study of follicular helper T cells after annual influenza vaccination. Method: immunoSEQ multiplex PCR; TCRdb's copy keeps in-frame clones and lacks some. This table holds 800 to 900 clones, about 74% found once. The time point here: 2015-2016 season, pre-vaccination. The sequencing used CXCR5+ CD38+ circulating T follicular helper cells from blood, collected on the day of influenza vaccination. The subset here: circulating Tfh, non-naive CD4+CXCR5+PD-1+ (ICOS+CD38+ or ICOS-CD38-). The origin of the receptors is an adult who received the influenza vaccine.

CDR3 loop: CASRGTGYWNTEAFF. The CDR3 DNA reads as TGTGCCAGCAGGGGTACAGGGTACTGGAACACTGAAGCTTTCTTT. The chain employs TRBV2 and TRBJ1-1, with D perhaps TRBD1 (6 bases). Germline lookup yields CDR1 SNHLY and CDR2 FYNNEI. Trimming took 6 bases from V and 1 from J, leaving 15 bases between them. The CDR3 length is 15 residues.

This sequence joins TRBV25-1 and TRBJ2-6, with unresolved D. The CDR3 covers 15 residues. CDR1 and CDR2 from the germline V gene are MGHDK and SYGVNS. Trimming shortened V by 5 bases and J by 2 bases, and 10 bases separated the two germline ends. CDR3 residues: CASSPSGPGANVLTF. The CDR3 DNA follows: TGTGCCAGCAGTCCCTCCGGACCTGGGGCCAACGTCCTGACTTTC.

V usage is TRBV7-2 and J usage is TRBJ1-6; no clear D. The V end was cut by 1 base, the J end by 7 bases, with 8 bases between. CDR1 is SGHTA and CDR2 is FQGNSA in the germline V gene. This CDR3 comprises 14 residues. CDR3 region: CASSLGRLNSPLHF. The DNA of the CDR3 is TGTGCCAGCAGCTTAGGGCGGCTCAATTCACCCCTCCACTTT. The full variable domain, its missing parts supplied by reference TRBV7-2 and TRBJ1-6, is GAGVSQSPSNKVTEKGKDVELRCDPISGHTALYWYRQSLGQGLEFLIYFQGNSAPDKSGLPSDRFSAERTGGSVSTLTIQRTQQEDSAVYLCASSLGRLNSPLHFGNGTRLTVT.

This clone has only one observation. This chain uses TRBV4-3 with TRBJ1-3, with 9 bases that match TRBD1. Germline lookup yields CDR1 LGHNA and CDR2 YSLEER. This CDR3 is built from 17 residues. V was clipped by 4 bases and J by 0 bases; unmatched bases: 7. The CDR3 reads CASSPRTGAGSGNTIYF. The CDR3 DNA is TGCGCCAGCAGCCCCCGGACAGGGGCTGGCTCTGGAAACACCATATATTTT.